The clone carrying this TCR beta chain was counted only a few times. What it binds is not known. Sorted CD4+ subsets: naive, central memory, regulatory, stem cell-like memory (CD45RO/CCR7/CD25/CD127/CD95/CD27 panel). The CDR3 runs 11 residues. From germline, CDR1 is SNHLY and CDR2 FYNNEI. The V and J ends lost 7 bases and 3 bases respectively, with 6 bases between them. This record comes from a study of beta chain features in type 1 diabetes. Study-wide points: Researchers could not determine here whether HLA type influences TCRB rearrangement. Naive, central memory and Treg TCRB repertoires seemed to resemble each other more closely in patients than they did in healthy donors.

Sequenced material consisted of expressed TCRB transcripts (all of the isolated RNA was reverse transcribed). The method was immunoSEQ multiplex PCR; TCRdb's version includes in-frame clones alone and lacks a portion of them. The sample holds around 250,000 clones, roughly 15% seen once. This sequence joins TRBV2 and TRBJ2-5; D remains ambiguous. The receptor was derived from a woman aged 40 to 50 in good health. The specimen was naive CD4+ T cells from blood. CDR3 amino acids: CASKAEETQYF. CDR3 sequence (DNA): TGTGCCAGCAAGGCGGAAGAGACCCAGTACTTC.